These 31 T cell receptor beta chains share one sample of origin, sequenced in a study of blood T cell repertoires in COVID-19. Sequencing used immunoSEQ multiplex PCR; TCRdb keeps in-frame clones, though not all of them. The profile covers around 150,000 clones, with around 90% appearing a single time and around 5% taken by the ten largest. What was sequenced was peripheral blood. These receptors were obtained from a human donor in a cohort sampled during active COVID-19.

The chain has TRBV7-9 and TRBJ1-4, with D possibly being TRBD1 (5 bases). The CDR3 contains 17 residues. Germline V CDR1 and CDR2: SEHNR, FQNEAQ (reference sequence). Trimming took off 5 bases at V and 8 bases at J, with 24 bases between the two ends. CDR3 bases: TGTGCCAGCAGCCATTACGGGGGTTCGGTGGTCGCCGAAAAACTGTTTTTT. Translating it yields CASSHYGGSVVAEKLFF.

The CDR3 coding sequence is TGTGCCAGCAGTGAATTCAAGAGCGGATTAAGCACAGATACGCAGTATTTT. Protein product: CASSEFKSGLSTDTQYF. The gene calls are TRBV25-1 and TRBJ2-3, with D possibly being TRBD2 (5 bases). The V gene's germline CDR1 is MGHDK and CDR2 SYGVNS. V gave up 1 base and J gave up 0 bases, with 14 bases separating them. The CDR3 extends over 17 amino acids.

This clone showed up just once. V usage is TRBV12-3 or TRBV12-4 and J usage is TRBJ2-5; the match to TRBD2 covers 8 bases. After removal of 9 bases from V and 6 bases from J, the junction contained 9 bases not matched to a gene. The CDR3 is made up of 13 amino acids. CDR3 sequence reads: CASLGGGLKTQYF. Written as DNA, the CDR3 is TGTGCCAGTCTCGGGGGGGGCTTAAAGACCCAGTACTTC.

The chain's CDR3 is CASSSRDIDTGELFF. CDR3 in DNA: TGTGCCAGCAGCTCCCGGGACATTGACACCGGGGAGCTGTTTTTT. The genes are TRBV11-2 and TRBJ2-2, with D possibly being TRBD1 (6 bases). This CDR3 spans 15 amino acids. The germline gives CDR1 SGHAT, CDR2 FQNNGV. The V end was cut by 4 bases, the J end by 3 bases, with 12 bases between. The entire variable domain, with the rest obtained from reference TRBV11-2 and TRBJ2-2, is as follows: EAGVAQSPRYKIIEKRQSVAFWCNPISGHATLYWYQQILGQGPKLLIQFQNNGVVDDSQLPKDRFSAERLKGVDSTLKIQPAKLEDSAVYLCASSSRDIDTGELFFGEGSRLTVL.

The V and J genes are TRBV28 and TRBJ2-3, with D tentatively TRBD2 (5 bases). Looked up from germline, CDR1 is MDHEN and CDR2 is SYDVKM. The CDR3 runs 14 residues. V was pared by 6 bases and J by 0 bases, with 10 bases between. The CDR3 coding sequence is TGTGCCAGCAGGTCGGGAATTAGCACAGATACGCAGTATTTT. Protein product: CASRSGISTDTQYF.

About this clone itself: The sample carries other DNA sequences with the same CDR3. The V and J genes are TRBV6-5 and TRBJ2-2; D gene uncertain. The V end lost 6 bases, the J end lost 6 bases, and 11 bases lay between the germline ends. The V gene's germline CDR1 is MNHEY and CDR2 SVGAGI. This CDR3 has 13 residues. CDR3 amino acids: CASSPSSAGELFF. The CDR3 coding sequence is TGTGCCAGCAGCCCGTCCTCGGCCGGGGAGCTGTTTTTT.

This chain uses TRBV6-5 with TRBJ2-1; D is undetermined. CDR1 is MNHEY and CDR2 is SVGAGI in the germline V gene. The CDR3 runs 11 residues. V lost 4 bases and J lost 6, with 4 bases in between. CDR3 coding DNA: TGTGCCAGCAGTTCCATCAATGAGCAGTTCTTC. Translating gives CASSSINEQFF.

The V gene is TRBV29-1, the J gene TRBJ1-2, with D possibly TRBD1 on 6 matching bases. V lost 1 base, J lost 5 bases, and 20 bases lay in between. Germline loops: CDR1 SQVTM, CDR2 ANQGSEA. The CDR3 totals 16 residues. CDR3 loop: CSVEGGPQATEYGYTF. In nucleotides, the CDR3 is TGCAGCGTTGAAGGGGGGCCGCAAGCGACAGAATATGGCTACACCTTC.

This clone was recorded only once. The chain joins TRBV2 to TRBJ2-1; TRBD1 matches 7 bases. CDR1 and CDR2 (germline): SNHLY, FYNNEI. V was pared by 1 base and J by 0 bases, with 3 bases of the junction left unmatched. The CDR3 runs to 16 residues. For the CDR3, the DNA is TGTGCCAGCAGTGAAGGGCGACAGGGCTCCTACAATGAGCAGTTCTTC. Translating it yields CASSEGRQGSYNEQFF.

V usage is TRBV27 and J usage is TRBJ2-7, with 8 bases matching TRBD2. V lost 7 bases and J lost 0; bases outside the gene matches: 11. CDR3 length: 16 amino acids. Germline CDR1 and CDR2: MNHEY and SMNVEV (reference sequence). CDR3 in DNA: TGTGCCAGCAAGCCCCGCGCGGGAGGTAGCTCCTACGAGCAGTACTTC. Amino acid sequence: CASKPRAGGSSYEQYF.

This clone has only one observation. V and J are TRBV19 and TRBJ1-1; the D is unclear. The V end was cut by 3 bases, the J end by 0 bases, with 11 bases between. This CDR3 contains 15 residues. CDR1 and CDR2 from the germline V gene are LNHDA and SQIVND (reference sequence). The CDR3, as DNA: TGTGCCAGTAGTATCTACAGCAACCTGAACACTGAAGCTTTCTTT. Its protein product is CASSIYSNLNTEAFF.

The V call is TRBV5-1, the J call TRBJ2-1; the match to TRBD2 covers 9 bases. The CDR3 sequence is 15 residues long. The V gene end was trimmed by 4 bases and the J gene end by 10 bases; junction bases not matched to a gene: 12. Germline-derived CDR1 and CDR2 are SGHRS and YFSETQ. CDR3 nucleotides: TGCGCCAGCAGCCCCCGCGGCGGGAGGGAGGTAGAGCAGTTCTTC. Encoded protein: CASSPRGGREVEQFF.

The genes are TRBV6-5 and TRBJ1-5, with a weak D call TRBD1 (5 bases). The germline V and J ends were trimmed by 6 bases and 2 bases, with 11 bases remaining between them. Germline assignment: CDR1 MNHEY and CDR2 SVGAGI. CDR3 length: 14 residues. CDR3 loop: CASRGRAGNQPQHF. DNA of the CDR3: TGTGCCAGCAGAGGCAGGGCGGGCAATCAGCCCCAGCATTTT.

The chain employs TRBV29-1 and TRBJ1-3, with 7 bases matching TRBD1. V dropped 7 bases and J dropped 4; count of bases not matched to a gene: 7. The CDR3 has 13 residues. Germline V CDR1 and CDR2: SQVTM, ANQGSEA. CDR3 DNA sequence: TGCAGCGCTTCAGGGGGAATAGGAAACACCATATATTTT. Its translation: CSASGGIGNTIYF.

V and J are TRBV5-1 and TRBJ1-1; no reliable D call. Trimming removed 0 bases from V and 1 base from J, with 16 bases in between. This CDR3 contains 17 residues. Germline CDR1 is SGHRS and CDR2 is YFSETQ. The CDR3: CASSLVVREVSNTEAFF. In DNA form, the CDR3 reads TGCGCCAGCAGCTTGGTAGTCCGGGAAGTTTCGAACACTGAAGCTTTCTTT.

This sequence joins TRBV9 and TRBJ2-3; TRBD2 matches at 11 bases. Trimming took 4 bases from V and 0 from J; bases not matched to a gene: 10. Germline V CDR1 and CDR2: SGDLS, YYNGEE. This CDR3 comprises 18 residues. For the CDR3, the DNA is TGTGCCAGCAGCTACGGTGGGCTAGCGGGGGGCAGCACAGATACGCAGTATTTT. It is translated as CASSYGGLAGGSTDTQYF. The full variable domain, with the rest looked up from reference TRBV9 and TRBJ2-3, is DSGVTQTPKHLITATGQRVTLRCSPRSGDLSVYWYQQSLDQGLQFLIQYYNGEERAKGNILERFSAQQFPDLHSELNLSSLELGDSALYFCASSYGGLAGGSTDTQYFGPGTRLTVL.

J is TRBJ1-5 and V is TRBV19; D gene unclear. The CDR3 is made up of 13 amino acids. V was shortened by 6 bases and J by 6 bases, with 12 bases between the two germline ends. The germline gives CDR1 LNHDA, CDR2 SQIVND (reference sequence). DNA of the CDR3: TGTGCCAGTAGGAGGAGTGGAGTTCAGCCCCAGCATTTT. It encodes CASRRSGVQPQHF.

The chain uses TRBV6-5 and TRBJ2-7; 7 bases line up with TRBD2. The germline V gene has CDR1 MNHEY and CDR2 SVGAGI. V trimming: 0 bases; J trimming: 2 bases; junction bases outside the gene matches: 7. The CDR3 runs to 16 residues. CDR3 sequence: CASSYSASGTTYEQYF. CDR3 in DNA: TGTGCCAGCAGTTACTCGGCTAGCGGAACAACCTACGAGCAGTACTTC.

This rearrangement joins TRBV2 to TRBJ2-7, with 11 nucleotides matching TRBD1. The germline V gene encodes CDR1 SNHLY and CDR2 FYNNEI. The CDR3 is made up of 14 amino acids. Germline trimming cut 7 bases from V and 6 bases from J; bases unmatched to any gene: 8. The CDR3 coding sequence is TGTGCCAGCATGGGTGGGACAGGGGGTCCCGAGCAGTACTTC. It translates to CASMGGTGGPEQYF.

V and J are TRBV6-5 and TRBJ2-7, with 7 bases matching TRBD2. J lost 1 base, V lost 0 bases, and 6 bases had no gene match. Per the germline V gene, CDR1 is MNHEY and CDR2 is SVGAGI. The CDR3 totals 16 residues. The CDR3 sequence is CASSYSSSGPSYEQYF. The CDR3 nucleotides read TGTGCCAGCAGTTACTCAAGTAGCGGGCCGTCCTACGAGCAGTACTTC.

The chain joins TRBV29-1 to TRBJ2-1, with 11 bases aligning to TRBD1. With V trimmed by 1 base and J by 3 bases, 5 bases remained unmatched. The length of the CDR3 is 16 residues. Germline-derived CDR1 and CDR2 are SQVTM and ANQGSEA. CDR3 amino acids: CSVEGKGQGDYNEQFF. The CDR3 DNA reads as TGCAGCGTTGAAGGAAAGGGACAGGGGGACTACAATGAGCAGTTCTTC.

This clone was detected once. The chain is built from TRBV14 and TRBJ1-1; D is unclear. CDR1 is SGHDN and CDR2 is FVKESK in the germline V gene. The CDR3 consists of 13 residues. V lost 0 bases to trimming and J lost 5 bases, with 7 bases between them. For the CDR3, the DNA is TGTGCCAGCAGCCAAGATCGGGGAACTGAAGCTTTCTTT. Amino acid sequence: CASSQDRGTEAFF.

V is TRBV18 and J is TRBJ2-5, with 8 bases aligning to TRBD2. Germline V gene data show CDR1 as KGHSH and CDR2 as LQKENI. The V and J ends lost 7 bases and 2 bases, in that order; junction bases with no gene match: 6. The CDR3 runs 14 residues. Written as DNA, the CDR3 is TGTGCCAGCTACGGCGGGGGGCCACAAGAGACCCAGTACTTC. It is translated as CASYGGGPQETQYF.

CDR3 sequence: CSARQGLGYTF. As DNA, the CDR3 is TGCAGTGCTAGACAGGGGCTTGGCTACACCTTC. The chain recombines TRBV20-1 with TRBJ1-2, with D perhaps TRBD1 (6 bases). The germline V gene has CDR1 DFQATT and CDR2 SNEGSKA (reference sequence). This CDR3 has 11 residues. Trimming left V 2 bases short and J 7 bases short, with 8 bases between.

This sequence joins TRBV28 and TRBJ2-6; 10 nucleotides match TRBD1. Germline loops: CDR1 MDHEN, CDR2 SYDVKM. V gave up 5 bases and J gave up 4 bases; unmatched junction bases: 11. The CDR3 length is 18 residues. The CDR3 DNA reads as TGTGCCAGCAGTCCACCTCCGGGACAGGGGAGCGGGGCCAACGTCCTGACTTTC. The encoded protein is CASSPPPGQGSGANVLTF.

This chain joins TRBV5-4 and TRBJ2-6, with 8 nucleotides matching TRBD1. Germline values: CDR1 SGHNT, CDR2 YYREEE (reference sequence). After removal of 2 bases from V and 3 bases from J, the junction contained 4 bases not matched to a gene. CDR3 length equals 16 residues. The CDR3 DNA reads as TGTGCCAGCAGCTTACCACAGGGGGTTGGGGCCAACGTCCTGACTTTC. It yields the protein CASSLPQGVGANVLTF.

This clone was found once. The rearrangement links TRBV21-1 to TRBJ2-5; TRBD1, the table's D call, was not compared with the DNA. TRBV21-1 is given as a pseudogene. The CDR3 is 14 residues long. The CDR3 region is CASSAPTGKETQYF. The CDR3 region has the DNA TGTGCCAGCAGTGCTCCGACAGGGAAGGAGACCCAGTACTTC.

The chain joins TRBV27 to TRBJ2-1, with D maybe TRBD1 (6 bases). The V end was cut by 11 bases, the J end by 0 bases, with 14 bases between. CDR1 MNHEY and CDR2 SMNVEV come from the germline V gene (reference sequence). The length of the CDR3 is 14 residues. The CDR3 region is CAVRTDSSYNEQFF. For the CDR3, the DNA is TGTGCCGTTCGGACAGATAGCTCCTACAATGAGCAGTTCTTC.

V gene TRBV19 combines with J gene TRBJ2-6, with TRBD1 as a possible D gene (5 bases). The CDR3 extends over 16 amino acids. The germline CDR1 and CDR2 sequences are LNHDA and SQIVND (reference sequence). V lost 7 bases and J lost 0, with 13 bases in between. CDR3 nucleotides: TGTGCCAGTACGGCGACAGTCCGCTCTGGGGCCAACGTCCTGACTTTC. Its protein product is CASTATVRSGANVLTF.

The chain recombines TRBV11-3 with TRBJ2-7, with 7 bases that match TRBD2. The CDR3 spans 16 residues. V lost 5 bases and J lost 4; bases outside the gene matches: 14. Germline V gives CDR1 SGHNT, CDR2 YENEEA. The CDR3 protein is CASSPRGFWGDYEQYF. CDR3 DNA sequence: TGTGCCAGCAGCCCGCGGGGGTTTTGGGGGGATTACGAGCAGTACTTC.

This clone is a singleton in its sample. The chain employs TRBV7-2 and TRBJ1-6; no clear D gene. Germline values: CDR1 SGHTA, CDR2 FQGNSA. Trimming removed 8 bases at V and 6 bases at J, with 14 bases between. The CDR3 spans 14 residues. CDR3 protein: CASGWAERNSPLHF. CDR3 DNA: TGTGCCAGCGGATGGGCTGAACGTAATTCACCCCTCCACTTT.